This TCR beta chain was observed in a study of blood T cell repertoires in COVID-19. The V gene lost 1 base and the J gene lost 1 base, with 11 bases spanning the gap. Germline V gene data show CDR1 as SEHNR and CDR2 as FQNEAQ (reference sequence). The CDR3 spans 16 residues. Comment on this clone: Other DNA sequences in the sample encode the same CDR3.

Sequencing was performed with immunoSEQ multiplex PCR; in TCRdb, only in-frame clones are kept and a portion is missing. The sample lists 200,000 to 250,000 clones; roughly 84% were seen once. This receptor was identified in a woman older than 75 with active or convalescent COVID-19. V gene TRBV7-9 combines with J gene TRBJ1-3; no clear D. Sequencing was done on a sample of peripheral blood. The CDR3 DNA reads TGTGCCAGCAGCTTAGGGGCAGGACTTTCTGGAAACACCATATATTTT. Amino acid sequence: CASSLGAGLSGNTIYF. Looking up the rest from reference TRBV7-9 and TRBJ1-3 gives the full variable domain: DTGVSQNPRHKITKRGQNVTFRCDPISEHNRLYWYRQTLGQGPEFLTYFQNEAQLEKSRLLSDRFSAERPKGSFSTLEIQRTEQGDSAMYLCASSLGAGLSGNTIYFGEGSWLTVV.